Below, 19 T cell receptor beta chains from the same sample are listed, as sequenced in a study of a mutant IDH1 vaccine in newly diagnosed glioma. Sequencing was performed with immunoSEQ multiplex PCR; in TCRdb, only in-frame clones are kept and a portion is missing. The top ten hold under 2.5% of the sample, which has 45,000 to 65,000 clones, roughly 91% seen once. Stated time point: week 11, during vaccination. A 20-mer mutant IDH1 peptide at 300 ug was injected subcutaneously with topical imiquimod. These receptors have no identified antigens. Sequenced material: PBMCs, taken from a glioma patient whose treatment included an IDH1 peptide vaccine. The source is a man aged 50 to 59 with glioma.

This clone has only one observation. The rearrangement uses TRBV19 and TRBJ2-2, with 8 bases fitting TRBD2. Germline V gives CDR1 LNHDA, CDR2 SQIVND (reference sequence). CDR3 length equals 15 residues. J lost 1 base, V lost 3 bases, and 1 base had no gene match. For the CDR3, the DNA is TGTGCCAGTAGTATTACTAGCGGGAACACCGGGGAGCTGTTTTTT. Translating it yields CASSITSGNTGELFF.

The table lists this clone with a few counts. V is TRBV30 and J is TRBJ2-1, with D possibly matching TRBD2 (6 bases). Per the germline V gene, CDR1 is GTSNPN and CDR2 is SVGIG (reference sequence). This CDR3 is built from 12 residues. Trimming stripped 3 bases from V and 9 bases from J, with 12 bases between. CDR3 amino acids: CAWSGGGLEQFF. In nucleotides, the CDR3 is TGTGCCTGGAGCGGTGGAGGGCTTGAGCAGTTCTTC.

This chain uses TRBV7-9 with TRBJ2-7; D may be TRBD2 (5 bases). The CDR3 has 13 residues. Germline CDR1 and CDR2: SEHNR and FQNEAQ (reference sequence). The V end was cut by 5 bases, the J end by 3 bases, with 11 bases between. CDR3 protein: CASSPRELYEQYF. CDR3 in DNA: TGTGCCAGCAGCCCGAGGGAGCTCTACGAGCAGTACTTC.

The chain is built from TRBV7-9 and TRBJ2-1, with D possibly matching TRBD2 (5 bases). Looked up from germline, CDR1 is SEHNR and CDR2 is FQNEAQ (reference sequence). The CDR3 length is 15 residues. Trimming removed 3 bases from V and 0 bases from J, with 9 bases in between. CDR3: CASSFGLASYNEQFF. The CDR3 coding sequence is TGTGCCAGCAGCTTTGGTCTAGCCTCCTACAATGAGCAGTTCTTC.

The rearrangement joins TRBV7-8 to TRBJ2-7; 11 bases map to TRBD2. This CDR3 spans 18 amino acids. CDR1 and CDR2 from the germline V gene are SGHVS and FQNEAQ. J lost 3 bases, V lost 7 bases, and 17 bases had no gene match. The DNA for the CDR3 is TGTGCCAGCACCATCGGGGGACTAGCGGTCCGCCGAAGCTACGAGCAGTACTTC. It translates to CASTIGGLAVRRSYEQYF.

The rearrangement links TRBV5-4 to TRBJ2-7; 8 bases are a match to TRBD2. CDR3 size: 13 residues. Trimming at V came to 3 bases and at J to 7 bases, leaving 6 bases not matched to a gene. Looked up from germline, CDR1 is SGHNT and CDR2 is YYREEE (reference sequence). The chain's CDR3 is CASSWAGGGEQYF. CDR3 coding DNA: TGTGCCAGCAGCTGGGCCGGGGGGGGAGAGCAGTACTTC.

This sequence joins TRBV11-2 and TRBJ2-1; D is unclear. In germline, CDR1 is SGHAT, CDR2 FQNNGV. Trimming took 0 bases from V and 15 from J, leaving 12 bases between them. The CDR3 sequence is 12 residues long. CDR3 residues: CASSLEKATWFF. The CDR3 region has the DNA TGTGCCAGCAGCTTAGAAAAGGCGACTTGGTTCTTC.

This clone was observed a single time. The chain joins TRBV7-3 to TRBJ2-5, with 9 positions matching TRBD1. The CDR3 is 13 amino acids. V was pared by 4 bases and J by 4 bases, with 1 base of the junction left unmatched. Germline V gene lookup returns CDR1 SGHTA and CDR2 FQGTGA. For the CDR3, the DNA is TGTGCCAGCAGCTCGGACAGGGGAGAGACCCAGTACTTC. Translation gives CASSSDRGETQYF.

The chain joins TRBV29-1 to TRBJ1-1, with 8 bases aligning to TRBD1. Trimming at V came to 7 bases and at J to 5 bases, leaving 6 bases not matched to a gene. The CDR3 covers 12 residues. CDR1 and CDR2 (germline): SQVTM, ANQGSEA. The CDR3 bases are TGCAGCGGTACAGGGGGAGGTACTGAAGCTTTCTTT. This codes for CSGTGGGTEAFF.

The chain has TRBV7-9 and TRBJ1-2, with TRBD1 as a possible D gene (6 bases). The CDR3 has 13 amino acids. The V end lost 5 bases, the J end lost 2 bases, and 9 bases lay between the germline ends. Per germline, CDR1 SEHNR and CDR2 FQNEAQ (reference sequence). This CDR3 reads CASSGQTNYGYTF. CDR3 sequence (DNA): TGTGCCAGCAGCGGACAGACGAACTATGGCTACACCTTC.

The chain combines TRBV5-8 with TRBJ2-2, with D perhaps TRBD1 (5 bases). This CDR3 is 13 amino acids long. V was cut by 4 bases and J by 6 bases, with 10 bases left in between. Germline CDR1 reads SGHTS; CDR2 reads YDEGEE. CDR3 bases: TGTGCCAGCAGCCAGGACATAGCCGGGGAGCTGTTTTTT. This codes for CASSQDIAGELFF.

The table lists this clone with a count of one. This chain joins TRBV7-2 and TRBJ2-1; D call uncertain. The CDR3 spans 12 residues. The germline V gene has CDR1 SGHTA and CDR2 FQGNSA. Deletions cut 5 bases from V and 5 bases from J, with 7 bases between. CDR3 bases: TGTGCCAGCAGCCCCTACGACAATGAGCAGTTCTTC. It encodes CASSPYDNEQFF.

The chain couples TRBV4-1 to TRBJ1-2; D uncertain. Germline V gene sequence: CDR1 MGHRA, CDR2 YSYEKL. The CDR3 sequence is 15 residues long. The germline V and J ends were trimmed by 0 bases and 3 bases, with 11 bases remaining between them. The DNA of the CDR3 is TGCGCCAGCAGCCAAGATTTGGGCAGTCACTATGGCTACACCTTC. It is translated as CASSQDLGSHYGYTF.

The chain recombines TRBV4-3 with TRBJ1-1, with D perhaps matching TRBD1 (6 bases). The V end lost 1 base, the J end lost 7 bases, and 16 bases lay between the germline ends. Germline assignment: CDR1 LGHNA and CDR2 YSLEER. CDR3 size: 15 residues. The CDR3 spells CASSQVQGSMGEAFF. The CDR3 coding sequence is TGCGCCAGCAGCCAAGTCCAGGGGAGCATGGGTGAAGCTTTCTTT.

This clone was picked up a small number of times. Other DNA sequences of this sample code for an identical CDR3. The chain uses TRBV28 and TRBJ1-5, with D unclear. CDR1 and CDR2 (germline): MDHEN, SYDVKM. This CDR3 is 13 amino acids long. V lost 5 bases and J lost 1, with 6 bases in between. CDR3 loop: CASSPDSNQPQHF. CDR3 DNA sequence: TGTGCCAGCAGTCCGGACAGCAATCAGCCCCAGCATTTT. Using reference TRBV28 and TRBJ1-5 for the parts outside the CDR3, the full variable domain is DVKVTQSSRYLVKRTGEKVFLECVQDMDHENMFWYRQDPGLGLRLIYFSYDVKMKEKGDIPEGYSVSREKKERFSLILESASTNQTSMYLCASSPDSNQPQHFGDGTRLSIL.

The rearrangement joins TRBV7-9 to TRBJ2-1; no reliable D call. The CDR3 spans 13 residues. Deletions cut 2 bases from V and 3 bases from J, with 5 bases between. Germline V gene data show CDR1 as SEHNR and CDR2 as FQNEAQ (reference sequence). The CDR3 nucleotides read TGTGCCAGCAGCTTAAAAGGCTACAATGAGCAGTTCTTC. Its translation: CASSLKGYNEQFF.

The chain links TRBV2 to TRBJ1-1; D gene uncertain. Deletions cut 4 bases from V and 0 bases from J, with 6 bases between. In germline, CDR1 is SNHLY, CDR2 FYNNEI. CDR3 size: 13 residues. The CDR3 is CASSADLNTEAFF. For the CDR3, the DNA is TGTGCCAGCAGTGCTGATTTGAACACTGAAGCTTTCTTT.

The V call is TRBV5-4, the J call TRBJ1-5; D call uncertain. The germline gives CDR1 SGHNT, CDR2 YYREEE (reference sequence). V shed 1 base and J shed 13 bases, with 18 bases lying between them. The CDR3 is 14 residues long. CDR3 sequence reads: CASSLSGGDGRQHF. The CDR3 nucleotides read TGTGCCAGCAGCTTGTCAGGAGGCGACGGTCGGCAGCATTTT.

The sample holds a few counts of this clone. The V and J genes are TRBV5-1 and TRBJ2-5; D not resolved. The V end was cut by 2 bases, the J end by 1 base, with 0 bases between. Germline lookup yields CDR1 SGHRS and CDR2 YFSETQ. This CDR3 has 11 amino acids. The CDR3 DNA reads TGCGCCAGCAGCTTCCAAGAGACCCAGTACTTC. This gives the protein CASSFQETQYF.